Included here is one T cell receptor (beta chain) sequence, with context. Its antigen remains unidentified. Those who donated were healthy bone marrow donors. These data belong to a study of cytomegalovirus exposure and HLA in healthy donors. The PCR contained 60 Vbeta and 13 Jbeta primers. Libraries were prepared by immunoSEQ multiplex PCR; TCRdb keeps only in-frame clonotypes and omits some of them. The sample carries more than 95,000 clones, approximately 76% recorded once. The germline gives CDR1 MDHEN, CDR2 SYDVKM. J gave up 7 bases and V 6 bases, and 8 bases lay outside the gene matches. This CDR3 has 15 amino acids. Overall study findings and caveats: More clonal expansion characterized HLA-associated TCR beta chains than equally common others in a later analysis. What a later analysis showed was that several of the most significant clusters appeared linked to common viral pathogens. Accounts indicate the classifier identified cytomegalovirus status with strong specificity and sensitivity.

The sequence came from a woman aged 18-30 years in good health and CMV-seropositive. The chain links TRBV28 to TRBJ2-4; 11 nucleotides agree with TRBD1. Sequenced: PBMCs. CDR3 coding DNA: TGTGCCAGCAGCCCCCTTGGACAGGGGGCGAACATTCAGTACTTC. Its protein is CASSPLGQGANIQYF. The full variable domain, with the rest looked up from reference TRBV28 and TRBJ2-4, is DVKVTQSSRYLVKRTGEKVFLECVQDMDHENMFWYRQDPGLGLRLIYFSYDVKMKEKGDIPEGYSVSREKKERFSLILESASTNQTSMYLCASSPLGQGANIQYFGAGTRLSVL.